This T cell receptor beta chain was sequenced for a study of blood T cell repertoires in COVID-19. Study details: COVID-19 samples collected from the United States, Italy and Spain covered acute and convalescent phases.

Under the authors' procedure: Amplification with reference gene primers provided the estimates of nucleated cell counts. Generated by immunoSEQ multiplex PCR, the TCRdb table keeps only in-frame clones and is missing some. V and J calls and clone size follow that table, whereas D and trimming were derived from the DNA. Of a few hundred thousand clones in the sample, around nine tenths were seen once. Trimming removed 3 bases from V and 4 bases from J, with 15 bases in between. The V gene's germline CDR1 is LNHDA and CDR2 SQIVND (reference sequence). The CDR3 covers 15 residues. V usage is TRBV19 and J usage is TRBJ1-2; a possible D gene is TRBD1 (6 bases). This TCR was sampled from a man older than 75 with acute or convalescent COVID-19. The material sequenced was peripheral blood. The DNA for the CDR3 is TGTGCCAGTAGTATCTACAGGGATCTATCCTATGGCTACACCTTC. Amino acids: CASSIYRDLSYGYTF.